The clone carrying this TCR beta chain was detected only a few times. Amplified regions were TCR beta CDR3 sequences from RNA transcripts. Initially, a first-round RT-PCR of the TCR CDR3 employed the HTBI primer set. Each CDR3 protein gets one entry after TCRdb re-called the multiplex PCR reads with MiXCR. The sample consists of 500,000 to 750,000 distinct CDR3 sequences, roughly 14% of them appearing once. The hyperthyroidism was newly diagnosed and had lasted under 2 months; the patients were aged 18 to 65. The record originates from a study of T cells in Graves' hyperthyroidism and ophthalmopathy. V lost 2 bases and J lost 5, with 13 bases in between. The V gene's germline CDR1 is MNHNS and CDR2 SASEGT. CDR3 length equals 15 residues.

The source of this sequence is a woman in her twenties or thirties with Graves' hyperthyroidism. What was sequenced was blood. The chain employs TRBV6-1 and TRBJ2-1, with a possible D match to TRBD2 (6 bases). The CDR3 loop is CASSERREWHNEQFF. In DNA, the CDR3 is TGTGCCAGCAGTGAAAGGAGGGAGTGGCACAATGAGCAGTTCTTC.